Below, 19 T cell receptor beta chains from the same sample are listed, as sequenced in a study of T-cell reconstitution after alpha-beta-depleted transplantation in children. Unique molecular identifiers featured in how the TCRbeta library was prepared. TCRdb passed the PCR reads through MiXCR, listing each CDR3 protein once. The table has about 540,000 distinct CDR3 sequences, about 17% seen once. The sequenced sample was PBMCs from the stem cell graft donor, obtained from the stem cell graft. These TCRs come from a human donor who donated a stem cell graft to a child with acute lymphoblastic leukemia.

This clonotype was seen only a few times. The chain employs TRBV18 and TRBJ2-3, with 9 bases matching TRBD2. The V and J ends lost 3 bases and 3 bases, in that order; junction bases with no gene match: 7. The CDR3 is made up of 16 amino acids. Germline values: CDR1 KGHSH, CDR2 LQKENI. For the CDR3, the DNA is TGTGCCAGCTCACCCGTAGCGGGAGTCCTGACAGATACGCAGTATTTT. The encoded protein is CASSPVAGVLTDTQYF.

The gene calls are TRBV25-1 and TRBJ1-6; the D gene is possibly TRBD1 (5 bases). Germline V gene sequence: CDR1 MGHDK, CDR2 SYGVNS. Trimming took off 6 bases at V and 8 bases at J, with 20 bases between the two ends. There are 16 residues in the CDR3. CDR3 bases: TGTGCCAGCAGCCCCGGGGCATTGGTGCAGGATTCACCCCTCCACTTT. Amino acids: CASSPGALVQDSPLHF.

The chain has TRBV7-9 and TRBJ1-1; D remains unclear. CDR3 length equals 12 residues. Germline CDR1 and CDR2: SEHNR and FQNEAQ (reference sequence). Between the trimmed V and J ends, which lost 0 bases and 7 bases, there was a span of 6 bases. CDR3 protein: CASSLAQSEAFF. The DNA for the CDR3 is TGTGCCAGCAGCTTAGCGCAAAGTGAAGCTTTCTTT.

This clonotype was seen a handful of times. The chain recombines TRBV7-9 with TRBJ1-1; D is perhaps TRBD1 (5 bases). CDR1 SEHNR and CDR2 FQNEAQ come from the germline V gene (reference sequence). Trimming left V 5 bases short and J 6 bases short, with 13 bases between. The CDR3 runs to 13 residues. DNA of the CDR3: TGTGCCAGCAGCCGCAGGGCCGGGGCTGAAGCTTTCTTT. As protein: CASSRRAGAEAFF.

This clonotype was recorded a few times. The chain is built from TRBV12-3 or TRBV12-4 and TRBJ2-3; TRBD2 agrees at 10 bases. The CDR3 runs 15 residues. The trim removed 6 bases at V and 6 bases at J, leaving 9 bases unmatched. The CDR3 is CASSTTSGYYDTQYF. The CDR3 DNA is TGTGCCAGCAGCACGACTAGCGGGTACTACGATACGCAGTATTTT.

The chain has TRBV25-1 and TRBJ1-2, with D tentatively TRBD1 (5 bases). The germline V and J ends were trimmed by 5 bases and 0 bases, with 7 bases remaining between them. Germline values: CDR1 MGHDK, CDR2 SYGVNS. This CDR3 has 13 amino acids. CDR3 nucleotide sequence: TGTGCCAGCAGTTGGGGGTCTAACTATGGCTACACCTTC. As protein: CASSWGSNYGYTF.

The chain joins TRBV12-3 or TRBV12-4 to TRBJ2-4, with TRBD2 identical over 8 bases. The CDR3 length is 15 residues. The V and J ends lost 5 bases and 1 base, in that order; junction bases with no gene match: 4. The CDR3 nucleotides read TGTGCCAGCAGTCCGCGGGGGGTGGCCAAAAACATTCAGTACTTC. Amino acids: CASSPRGVAKNIQYF.

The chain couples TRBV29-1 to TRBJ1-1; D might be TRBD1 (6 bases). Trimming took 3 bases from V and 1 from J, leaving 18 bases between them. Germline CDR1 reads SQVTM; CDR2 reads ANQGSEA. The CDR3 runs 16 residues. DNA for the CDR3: TGCAGCGTTGATGCGGGGGCAGGGGAGAGGAACACTGAAGCTTTCTTT. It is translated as CSVDAGAGERNTEAFF.

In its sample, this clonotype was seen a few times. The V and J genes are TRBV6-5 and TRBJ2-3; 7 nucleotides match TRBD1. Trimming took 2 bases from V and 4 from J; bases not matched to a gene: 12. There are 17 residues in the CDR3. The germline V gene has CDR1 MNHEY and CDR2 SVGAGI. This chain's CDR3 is CASSYALSGQTADTQYF. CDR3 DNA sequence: TGTGCCAGCAGTTACGCGTTATCGGGACAGACCGCAGATACGCAGTATTTT.

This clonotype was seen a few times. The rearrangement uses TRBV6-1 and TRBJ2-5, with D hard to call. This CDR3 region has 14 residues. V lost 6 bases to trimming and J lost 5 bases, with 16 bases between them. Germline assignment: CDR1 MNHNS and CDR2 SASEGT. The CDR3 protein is CASSPNTRLETQYF. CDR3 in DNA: TGTGCCAGCAGCCCCAATACCCGGTTGGAGACCCAGTACTTC.

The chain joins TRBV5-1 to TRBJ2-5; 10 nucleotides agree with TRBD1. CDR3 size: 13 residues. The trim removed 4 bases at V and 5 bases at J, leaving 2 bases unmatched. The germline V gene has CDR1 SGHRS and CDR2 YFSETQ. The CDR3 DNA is TGCGCCAGCAGCGGGACAGGGGTTGAGACCCAGTACTTC. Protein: CASSGTGVETQYF.

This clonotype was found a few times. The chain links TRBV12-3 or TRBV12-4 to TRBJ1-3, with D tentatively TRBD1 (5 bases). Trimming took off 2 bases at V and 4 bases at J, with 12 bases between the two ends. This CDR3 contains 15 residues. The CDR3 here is CASSLSGTSGNTIYF. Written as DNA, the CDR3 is TGTGCCAGCAGTTTATCAGGGACGTCGGGAAACACCATATATTTT.

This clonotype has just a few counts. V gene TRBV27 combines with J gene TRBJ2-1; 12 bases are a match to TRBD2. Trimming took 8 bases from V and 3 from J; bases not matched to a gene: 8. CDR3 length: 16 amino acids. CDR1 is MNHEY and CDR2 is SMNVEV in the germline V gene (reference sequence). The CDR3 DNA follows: TGTGCCAGCTCCGGGACTAGCGGGCTCCACTACAATGAGCAGTTCTTC. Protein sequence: CASSGTSGLHYNEQFF.

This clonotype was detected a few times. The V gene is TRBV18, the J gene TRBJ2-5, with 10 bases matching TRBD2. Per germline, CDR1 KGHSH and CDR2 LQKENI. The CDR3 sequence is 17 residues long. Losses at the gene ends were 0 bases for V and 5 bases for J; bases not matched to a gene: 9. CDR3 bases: TGTGCCAGCTCACCACCGGCTAGCGGGAGAGAATGGGAGACCCAGTACTTC. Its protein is CASSPPASGREWETQYF. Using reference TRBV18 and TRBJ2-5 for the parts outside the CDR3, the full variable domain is NAGVMQNPRHLVRRRGQEARLRCSPMKGHSHVYWYRQLPEEGLKFMVYLQKENIIDESGMPKERFSAEFPKEGPSILRIQQVVRGDSAAYFCASSPPASGREWETQYFGPGTRLLVL.

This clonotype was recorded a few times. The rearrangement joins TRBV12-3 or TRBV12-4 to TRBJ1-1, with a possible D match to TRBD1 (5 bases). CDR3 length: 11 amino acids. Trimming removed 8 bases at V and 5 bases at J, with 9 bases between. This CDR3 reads CASAGGTEAFF. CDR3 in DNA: TGTGCCAGCGCTGGGGGAACTGAAGCTTTCTTT.

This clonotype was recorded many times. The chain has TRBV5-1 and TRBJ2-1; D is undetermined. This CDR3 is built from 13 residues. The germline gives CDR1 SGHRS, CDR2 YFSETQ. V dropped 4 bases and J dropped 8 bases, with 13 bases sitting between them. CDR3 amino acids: CASSPPRPDEQFF. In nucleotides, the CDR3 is TGCGCCAGCAGCCCCCCTAGGCCCGATGAGCAGTTCTTC.

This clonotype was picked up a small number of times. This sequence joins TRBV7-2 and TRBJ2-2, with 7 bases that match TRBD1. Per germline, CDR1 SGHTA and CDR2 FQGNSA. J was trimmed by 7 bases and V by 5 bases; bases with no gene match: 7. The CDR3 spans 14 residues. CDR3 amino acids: CASSPWTGLGELFF. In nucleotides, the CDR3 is TGTGCCAGCAGCCCCTGGACAGGTCTCGGGGAGCTGTTTTTT.

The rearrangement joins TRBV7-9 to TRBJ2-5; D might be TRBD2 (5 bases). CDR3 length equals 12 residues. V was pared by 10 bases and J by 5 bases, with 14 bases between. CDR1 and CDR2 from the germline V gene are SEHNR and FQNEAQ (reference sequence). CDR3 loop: CAITDPGETQYF. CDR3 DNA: TGTGCCATTACCGACCCGGGGGAGACCCAGTACTTC.

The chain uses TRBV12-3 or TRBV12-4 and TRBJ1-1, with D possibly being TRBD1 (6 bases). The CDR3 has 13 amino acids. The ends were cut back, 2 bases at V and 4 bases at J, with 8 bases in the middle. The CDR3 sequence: CASSLWGATEAFF. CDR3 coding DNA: TGTGCCAGCAGTTTATGGGGGGCCACTGAAGCTTTCTTT.